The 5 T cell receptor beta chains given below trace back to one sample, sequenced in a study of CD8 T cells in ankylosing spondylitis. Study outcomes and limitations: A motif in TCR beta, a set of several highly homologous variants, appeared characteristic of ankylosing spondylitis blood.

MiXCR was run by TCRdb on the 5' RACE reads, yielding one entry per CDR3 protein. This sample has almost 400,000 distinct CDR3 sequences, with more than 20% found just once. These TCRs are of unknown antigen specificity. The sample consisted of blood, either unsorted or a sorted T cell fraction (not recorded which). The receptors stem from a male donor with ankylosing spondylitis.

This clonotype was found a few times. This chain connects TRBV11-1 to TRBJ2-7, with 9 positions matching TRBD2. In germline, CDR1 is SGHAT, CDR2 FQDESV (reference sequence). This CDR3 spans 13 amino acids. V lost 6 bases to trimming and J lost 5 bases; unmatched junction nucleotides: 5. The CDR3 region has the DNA TGTGCCAGCAGTTTTGGACTAGCGAACGAGCAGTACTTC. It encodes CASSFGLANEQYF.

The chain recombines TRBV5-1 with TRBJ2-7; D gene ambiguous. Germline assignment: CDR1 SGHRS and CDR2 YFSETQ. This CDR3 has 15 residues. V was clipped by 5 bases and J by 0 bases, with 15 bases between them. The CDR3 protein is CASSTGPGSSYEQYF. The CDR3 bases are TGCGCCAGCAGTACCGGACCTGGAAGCTCCTACGAGCAGTACTTC.

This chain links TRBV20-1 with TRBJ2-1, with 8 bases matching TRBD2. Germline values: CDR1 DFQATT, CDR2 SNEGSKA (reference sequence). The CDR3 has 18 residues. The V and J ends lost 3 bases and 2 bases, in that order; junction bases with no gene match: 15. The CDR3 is CSASLSGSLAGTYNEQFF. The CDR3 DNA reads TGCAGTGCTAGCCTATCGGGATCTCTAGCGGGTACCTACAATGAGCAGTTCTTC.

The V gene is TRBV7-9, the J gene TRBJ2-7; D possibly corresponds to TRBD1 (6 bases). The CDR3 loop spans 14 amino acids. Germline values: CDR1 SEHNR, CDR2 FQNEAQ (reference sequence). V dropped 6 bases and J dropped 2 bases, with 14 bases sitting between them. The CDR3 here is CASSSGTTPYEQYF. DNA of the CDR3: TGTGCCAGCAGTTCCGGGACAACCCCCTACGAGCAGTACTTC.

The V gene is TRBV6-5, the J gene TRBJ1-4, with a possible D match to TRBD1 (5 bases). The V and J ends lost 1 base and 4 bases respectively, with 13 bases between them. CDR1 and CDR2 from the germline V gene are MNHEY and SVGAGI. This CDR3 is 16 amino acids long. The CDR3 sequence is CASSYFGAGSNEKLFF. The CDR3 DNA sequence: TGTGCCAGCAGTTACTTTGGGGCAGGGAGTAATGAAAAACTGTTTTTT.